This entry lists 20 T cell receptor beta chains sequenced from one sample in a study of HIV-infected patients and healthy controls (dated by TCRdb to between 2014 and 2016). Library preparation was by 5' RACE. Sequencer: Illumina MiSeq. The public sequencing data were trimmed at Q25 with fastp and processed into clonotypes with MiXCR by TCRdb, which kept only in-frame beta chains. Rows merge per CDR3 protein into single entries with the most common DNA and genes. The sample profile shows under 20,000 distinct CDR3 sequences; 16% of them were found once. Approximately 25% of the sample rests with the top ten. The sample comprised CD8+ T cells from blood. The receptors derive from a human donor in good health.

V and J are TRBV7-9 and TRBJ2-7, with D possibly TRBD1 on 6 matching bases. V dropped 0 bases and J dropped 3 bases, with 18 bases sitting between them. Germline V lookup: CDR1 SEHNR, CDR2 FQNEAQ (reference sequence). The CDR3 runs to 17 residues. As DNA, the CDR3 is TGTGCCAGCAGCTTAGCATCGTTTAACAGGGAGATCTACGAGCAGTACTTC. This translates into CASSLASFNREIYEQYF.

By share of the sample, this clonotype is medium-sized. V usage is TRBV28 and J usage is TRBJ1-2, with D unclear. Germline CDR1 is MDHEN and CDR2 is SYDVKM. Trimming shortened V by 6 bases and J by 3 bases, and 20 bases separated the two germline ends. The CDR3 totals 16 residues. Here the CDR3 DNA reads TGTGCCAGCAGCTCCTCCCGAGGAACCTCAGACTATGGCTACACCTTC. It specifies CASSSSRGTSDYGYTF.

The table lists this clonotype with a few counts. The CDR3 spells CASSGLAGRQFF. The CDR3 DNA reads as TGTGCCAGCAGTGGGCTAGCGGGACGTCAGTTCTTC. This chain uses TRBV6-1 with TRBJ2-1, with TRBD2 matching 9 bases. V shed 4 bases and J 13 bases; nucleotides not matched to a gene: 5. From germline, CDR1 is MNHNS and CDR2 SASEGT. The CDR3 is made up of 12 amino acids.

The chain recombines TRBV28 with TRBJ2-3; D unresolved. CDR3 length: 11 residues. The V and J ends lost 6 bases and 6 bases respectively, with 7 bases between them. Germline CDR1 reads MDHEN; CDR2 reads SYDVKM. The CDR3 reads CASSLRDTQYF. The CDR3, as DNA: TGTGCCAGCAGCTTGCGGGATACGCAGTATTTT.

This chain joins TRBV12-3 or TRBV12-4 and TRBJ2-3; D is possibly TRBD1 or TRBD2 (5 bases each). Trimming pared 6 bases from V and 6 bases from J, leaving 13 bases between. The length of the CDR3 is 13 residues. The DNA of the CDR3 is TGTGCCAGCAGCTACCTGGGGACGGATACGCAGTATTTT. It specifies CASSYLGTDTQYF.

In this sample, this clonotype turned up many times. V and J are TRBV5-1 and TRBJ2-1; D might be TRBD2 (7 bases). Per germline, CDR1 SGHRS and CDR2 YFSETQ. This CDR3 has 17 residues. V dropped 5 bases and J dropped 3 bases, with 21 bases sitting between them. DNA for the CDR3: TGCGCCAGCAGGGGGGGGCGGCGAGACGTCTTCTACAATGAGCAGTTCTTC. Its translation: CASRGGRRDVFYNEQFF.

This clonotype was counted ten times or more. The chain joins TRBV6-2 or TRBV6-3 to TRBJ1-2, with D uncertain. The CDR3 has 12 amino acids. Germline V lookup: CDR1 MNHEY, CDR2 SVGEGT. V shed 7 bases and J shed 2 bases, with 8 bases lying between them. The CDR3 loop reads CASIGENYGYTF. CDR3 nucleotide sequence: TGTGCCAGCATAGGAGAGAACTATGGCTACACCTTC.

This clonotype was recorded many times. V usage is TRBV7-9 and J usage is TRBJ2-7; D gene uncertain. The CDR3 has 16 residues. With 4 bases removed from V and 3 bases from J, the gap between germline ends came to 19 bases. Germline V lookup: CDR1 SEHNR, CDR2 FQNEAQ (reference sequence). CDR3 region: CASSSTPAPSLYEQYF. The DNA for the CDR3 is TGTGCCAGCAGCTCGACGCCGGCCCCAAGCCTCTACGAGCAGTACTTC.

This clonotype was seen ten or more times. The rearrangement joins TRBV7-3 to TRBJ2-7, with 7 bases fitting TRBD2. Unmatched junction bases numbered 6, after V lost 0 bases and J lost 7 bases. This CDR3 contains 14 residues. Germline CDR1 SGHTA, CDR2 FQGTGA. In nucleotides, the CDR3 is TGTGCCAGCAGCTTAACGGGGGGGGTGAATGAGCAGTACTTC. Translating gives CASSLTGGVNEQYF.

This clonotype was counted a single time. V usage is TRBV6-6 and J usage is TRBJ2-1; 11 bases are a match to TRBD2. The CDR3 has 16 residues. Germline CDR1 reads MNHNY; CDR2 reads SVGAGI (reference sequence). Trimming took 0 bases from V and 4 from J; bases not matched to a gene: 2. The chain's CDR3 is CASSYSTSGTYNEQFF. CDR3 nucleotide sequence: TGTGCCAGCAGTTACTCGACTAGCGGGACTTACAATGAGCAGTTCTTC.

The chain recombines TRBV13 with TRBJ2-1, with D perhaps matching TRBD1 or TRBD2 (5 bases each). V lost 5 bases and J 16 bases, leaving 18 bases between the germline ends. CDR1 and CDR2 from the germline V gene are PRHDT and FYEKMQ (reference sequence). This CDR3 contains 12 residues. The DNA for the CDR3 is TGTGCCAGCAGCATCCGACGGGACCTAGAATTCTTC. It is translated as CASSIRRDLEFF. The whole variable domain, remainder taken from reference TRBV13 and TRBJ2-1, is AAGVIQSPRHLIKEKRETATLKCYPIPRHDTVYWYQQGPGQDPQFLISFYEKMQSDKGSIPDRFSAQQFSDYHSELNMSSLELGDSALYFCASSIRRDLEFFGPGTRLTVL.

This clonotype has just a few counts. This sequence joins TRBV20-1 and TRBJ2-3, with 8 bases that match TRBD2. Germline V gene lookup returns CDR1 DFQATT and CDR2 SNEGSKA (reference sequence). V lost 3 bases to trimming and J lost 1 base; unmatched junction nucleotides: 6. This CDR3 is built from 15 residues. The CDR3 reads CSASTPAGGTDTQYF. As DNA, the CDR3 is TGCAGTGCTAGTACTCCAGCGGGGGGCACAGATACGCAGTATTTT.

This clonotype came up a few times. The J gene is TRBJ2-1, the V gene TRBV5-4; TRBD2 agrees at 11 bases. Germline V gene sequence: CDR1 SGHNT, CDR2 YYREEE (reference sequence). V lost 6 bases to trimming and J lost 7 bases; unmatched junction nucleotides: 12. The CDR3 is made up of 16 amino acids. CDR3 in amino acids: CASNGRGASGRNEQFF. CDR3 coding DNA: TGTGCCAGCAACGGACGAGGGGCTAGCGGGAGGAATGAGCAGTTCTTC.

The V call is TRBV29-1, the J call TRBJ1-1, with D unclear. Trimming shortened V by 5 bases and J by 4 bases, and 8 bases separated the two germline ends. Germline CDR1 is SQVTM and CDR2 is ANQGSEA. CDR3 length equals 11 residues. The CDR3 DNA reads as TGCAGCGTTTCCCCTAGCACTGAAGCTTTCTTT. It codes for CSVSPSTEAFF. Supplemented by reference TRBV29-1 and TRBJ1-1, the full variable domain reads SAVISQKPSRDICQRGTSLTIQCQVDSQVTMMFWYRQQPGQSLTLIATANQGSEATYESGFVIDKFPISRPNLTFSTLTVSNMSPEDSSIYLCSVSPSTEAFFGQGTRLTVV.

This clonotype was detected only a few times. This chain uses TRBV30 with TRBJ2-7; possibly TRBD2 for D (6 bases). This CDR3 is 14 amino acids long. The germline V gene has CDR1 GTSNPN and CDR2 SVGIG (reference sequence). V lost 5 bases, J lost 3 bases, and 17 bases lay in between. The DNA of the CDR3 is TGTGCCTGGTCCTACGGGAGCTCAATCTACGAGCAGTACTTC. It translates to CAWSYGSSIYEQYF.

This clonotype was picked up many times. V gene TRBV28 combines with J gene TRBJ2-7, with D maybe TRBD1 (5 bases). V lost 6 bases and J 6 bases, leaving 15 bases between the germline ends. The CDR3 sequence is 13 residues long. Germline V gene lookup returns CDR1 MDHEN and CDR2 SYDVKM. The CDR3 DNA reads as TGTGCCAGCAGATGGACACACGGCACCGAGCAGTACTTC. It is translated as CASRWTHGTEQYF.

The chain combines TRBV13 with TRBJ2-1; D not certain. V shed 0 bases and J shed 5 bases, with 5 bases lying between them. Germline values: CDR1 PRHDT, CDR2 FYEKMQ (reference sequence). The CDR3 has 13 amino acids. CDR3 bases: TGTGCCAGCAGCTTAGGCAGAAACAATGAGCAGTTCTTC. This gives the protein CASSLGRNNEQFF.

This clonotype rates as medium-sized. This sequence joins TRBV6-4 and TRBJ2-2; D unclear. This CDR3 is built from 13 residues. CDR1 and CDR2 from the germline V gene are MRHNA and SNTAGT. Trimming cost V 2 bases and J 3 bases, with 4 bases left between them. In nucleotides, the CDR3 is TGTGCCAGCAGTGACAGGGACACCGGGGAGCTGTTTTTT. This sequence encodes CASSDRDTGELFF.

The chain recombines TRBV4-3 with TRBJ2-1; 11 nucleotides agree with TRBD2. Germline loops: CDR1 LGHNA, CDR2 YSLEER. The CDR3 spans 16 residues. Trimming took 0 bases from V and 4 from J; bases not matched to a gene: 2. The CDR3: CASSQEIAGGYNEQFF. The CDR3, as DNA: TGCGCCAGCAGCCAAGAAATAGCGGGAGGGTACAATGAGCAGTTCTTC.

The sample holds many counts of this clonotype. The J gene is TRBJ2-1, the V gene TRBV7-3; TRBD2 matches 10 bases. Germline assignment: CDR1 SGHTA and CDR2 FQGTGA. CDR3 length: 18 residues. Trimming cost V 2 bases and J 9 bases; bases outside gene matches: 16. The CDR3 is CASSLDQVGASGGSEQFF. As DNA, the CDR3 is TGTGCCAGCAGCTTAGATCAGGTTGGGGCTAGCGGGGGTAGTGAGCAGTTCTTC.